The TCR beta chain under discussion was sequenced for a study of blood T cells in healthy people across ages. Whole-study findings and limits: Diversity was estimated from one million T cells, and these estimates were considered underestimates.

From germline, CDR1 is DFQATT and CDR2 SNEGSKA (reference sequence). CDR3 length equals 12 residues. The J segment lost 7 bases and the V segment lost 1 base, leaving 3 bases of the junction unmatched. Then a second PCR, running about 7 to 11 cycles, was carried out with a sample-barcoded 5' primer and a J-beta primer mix. Each CDR3 protein gets one entry after TCRdb re-called the 5' RACE reads with MiXCR. The sample has over 600,000 distinct CDR3 sequences; around 50% are singletons. This clonotype has only one observation. Its cognate antigen is unknown. Material for sequencing was blood. This clonotype was obtained from a man aged 35 to 55 in good health. This chain joins TRBV20-1 and TRBJ1-2; TRBD1 matches at 7 bases. The CDR3 protein is CSARGAGGGYTF. CDR3 nucleotide sequence: TGCAGTGCTAGAGGGGCAGGGGGTGGCTACACCTTC.